A single sample is the source of the 13 T cell receptor beta chains below, sequenced in a study of T cells in Graves' hyperthyroidism and ophthalmopathy. TCR beta CDR3 region amplification was performed from RNA transcripts. The primer set for the first-round RT-PCR of the TCR CDR3 was HTBI. TCRdb processed the multiplex PCR reads anew with MiXCR; each CDR3 protein has one entry. The data contain 640,000 or so distinct CDR3 sequences, 14% of them singletons. Sequences were obtained from blood. These TCRs come from a woman under 30 with Graves' ophthalmopathy.

The chain employs TRBV14 and TRBJ1-2; 8 bases are a match to TRBD1. Germline V CDR1 and CDR2: SGHDN, FVKESK. This CDR3 is built from 14 residues. V lost 3 bases, J lost 4 bases, and 4 bases stayed unmatched. The CDR3 sequence: CASSHGGQVYGYTF. The DNA of the CDR3 is TGTGCCAGCAGCCATGGGGGACAGGTCTATGGCTACACCTTC.

This clonotype was seen more than once but under ten times. With a much larger clone just one base away, this may be a read error. This chain links TRBV2 with TRBJ1-1; D uncertain. The germline CDR1 and CDR2 sequences are SNHLY and FYNNEI. The CDR3 loop spans 11 amino acids. CDR3 in DNA: TGTGCCAGCAGTGGAGGGAGGGTCCGGGTCTTT. It specifies CASSGGRVRVF.

This clonotype was found a few times. The rearrangement links TRBV24-1 to TRBJ2-7, with TRBD1 as a possible D gene (5 bases). CDR1 and CDR2 from the germline V gene are KGHDR and SFDVKD. V lost 0 bases to trimming and J lost 4 bases, with 6 bases between them. CDR3 length: 13 residues. This chain's CDR3 is CATSDLQGYEQYF. CDR3 coding DNA: TGTGCCACCAGTGATTTGCAGGGATACGAGCAGTACTTC.

Turning to this clonotype: A much larger clone is a single base away; this may be a read error. This rearrangement joins TRBV12-3 or TRBV12-4 to TRBJ2-1, with TRBD2 matching over 11 bases. CDR3 length equals 15 residues. Written as DNA, the CDR3 is TGTGCCAGCAGCCTGACTAGCGGGATGGGCAATGGGCAGTTCTTC. Translated: CASSLTSGMGNGQFF.

This clonotype was seen many times. The chain uses TRBV7-9 and TRBJ2-1; 7 bases agree with TRBD2. CDR1 is SEHNR and CDR2 is FQNEAQ in the germline V gene (reference sequence). V gave up 2 bases and J gave up 5 bases; unmatched junction bases: 9. The CDR3 runs to 16 residues. The CDR3 sequence: CASSLRGGGLHNEQFF. The CDR3 region has the DNA TGTGCCAGCAGCTTAAGGGGCGGGGGATTACACAATGAGCAGTTCTTC.

This clonotype was seen many times. The chain combines TRBV2 with TRBJ1-2; possible D gene TRBD1, 6 bases. Trimming shortened V by 5 bases and J by 2 bases, and 9 bases separated the two germline ends. Germline values: CDR1 SNHLY, CDR2 FYNNEI. The CDR3 consists of 13 residues. CDR3 in amino acids: CASSTGTNYGYTF. CDR3 bases: TGTGCCAGCAGTACCGGGACAAACTATGGCTACACCTTC.

This clonotype has a count of ten or more. This sequence joins TRBV12-3 or TRBV12-4 and TRBJ2-7; 8 bases match TRBD1. This CDR3 comprises 13 residues. V lost 6 bases, J lost 2 bases, and 3 bases stayed unmatched. CDR3 sequence reads: CASRDRGAYEQYF. CDR3 coding DNA: TGTGCCAGCAGAGACAGGGGTGCCTACGAGCAGTACTTC.

This clonotype was counted ten times or more. The genes are TRBV7-9 and TRBJ2-7, with 8 positions matching TRBD1. Germline CDR1 reads SEHNR; CDR2 reads FQNEAQ (reference sequence). This CDR3 contains 16 residues. After removal of 4 bases from V and 2 bases from J, the junction contained 10 bases not matched to a gene. The DNA for the CDR3 is TGTGCCAGCAGCTCTCTCCGGACAGGGACGACCTACGAGCAGTACTTC. Protein: CASSSLRTGTTYEQYF.

At least ten counts were recorded for this clonotype. The V gene is TRBV28, the J gene TRBJ2-1; TRBD1 might be the D (6 bases). CDR1 is MDHEN, CDR2 SYDVKM, per germline. Trimming left V 3 bases short and J 5 bases short, with 11 bases between. CDR3 length: 14 residues. The CDR3 DNA is TGTGCCAGCAGTTTCTTCAGACAGGACAATGAGCAGTTCTTC. As protein: CASSFFRQDNEQFF.

The chain carries TRBV3-1 and TRBJ2-1; D may match TRBD1 or TRBD2 (5 bases each). The V gene's germline CDR1 is LGHDT and CDR2 YNNKEL (reference sequence). The V and J ends lost 0 bases and 6 bases respectively, with 18 bases between them. This CDR3 region has 17 residues. In DNA, the CDR3 is TGTGCCAGCAGCCAAGATTGGGCGGTCGGGGCCCCCAATGAGCAGTTCTTC. Protein sequence: CASSQDWAVGAPNEQFF.

This clonotype came up many times. This chain uses TRBV5-1 with TRBJ2-7; perhaps TRBD2 as D (6 bases). The CDR3 length is 18 residues. V shed 3 bases and J shed 1 base, with 23 bases lying between them. Germline assignment: CDR1 SGHRS and CDR2 YFSETQ. CDR3 sequence: CASSSDTGVRSLSYEQYF. In DNA, the CDR3 is TGCGCCAGCAGCTCGGACACGGGGGTACGAAGCCTATCCTACGAGCAGTACTTC.

The chain combines TRBV9 with TRBJ1-2; TRBD1 matches 8 bases. The germline V gene has CDR1 SGDLS and CDR2 YYNGEE. The CDR3 runs 13 residues. J gave up 9 bases and V 3 bases, and 7 bases lay outside the gene matches. CDR3 loop: CASSGRDRRSYTF. The CDR3, as DNA: TGTGCCAGCAGCGGACGGGACAGGAGGAGCTACACCTTC.

The chain combines TRBV6-9 with TRBJ2-5; D unclear. CDR3 size: 15 residues. Germline CDR1 and CDR2: MNHGY and SVAAGI. Trimming left V 3 bases short and J 4 bases short, with 15 bases between. CDR3 loop: CASSYGGGVGETQYF. The DNA for the CDR3 is TGTGCCAGCAGTTACGGCGGTGGGGTCGGAGAGACCCAGTACTTC.